Listed here are 4 T cell receptor beta chains from one sample, sequenced in a study of tumor-infiltrating lymphocytes in oesophageal squamous cell carcinoma. TCRdb re-derived calls from the PCR reads in MiXCR, one entry per CDR3 protein. The sample carries 9,500 to 13,000 distinct CDR3 sequences, approximately 60% recorded once. The specimen was esophageal tumor tissue. Receptors were obtained from a male donor with esophageal squamous cell carcinoma.

The rearrangement links TRBV7-6 to TRBJ2-3; no clear D. The CDR3 covers 13 residues. V was clipped by 7 bases and J by 1 base, with 9 bases between them. Germline lookup yields CDR1 SGHVS and CDR2 FNYEAQ. Here the CDR3 reads CASNLAGTDTQYF. CDR3 sequence (DNA): TGTGCCAGCAACCTGGCGGGCACAGATACGCAGTATTTT. The whole variable domain, remainder taken from reference TRBV7-6 and TRBJ2-3, is GAGVSQSPRYKVTKRGQDVALRCDPISGHVSLYWYRQALGQGPEFLTYFNYEAQQDKSGLPNDRFSAERPEGSISTLTIQRTEQRDSAMYRCASNLAGTDTQYFGPGTRLTVL.

This clonotype was seen once. The chain joins TRBV12-3 or TRBV12-4 to TRBJ2-5; D is unresolved. The germline V and J ends were trimmed by 0 bases and 6 bases, with 8 bases remaining between them. This CDR3 contains 13 residues. The CDR3 DNA sequence: TGTGCCAGCAGTTTAGCGGAAAGGAAGACCCAGTACTTC. Its translation is CASSLAERKTQYF.

This clonotype qualifies as medium-sized. The chain has TRBV12-3 or TRBV12-4 and TRBJ2-7; TRBD1 matches at 8 bases. V shed 7 bases, J shed 2 bases, and the junction held 10 bases outside the gene matches. This CDR3 spans 15 amino acids. The CDR3 nucleotides read TGTGCCAGCAACTCACAAGGGACAGGTACCTACGAGCAGTACTTC. Amino acids: CASNSQGTGTYEQYF.

V and J are TRBV12-3 or TRBV12-4 and TRBJ2-1; no definite D call. The closer fit of TRBJ2-7 to the DNA end suggests the J call may be wrong. The CDR3 totals 11 residues. This CDR3 is CASSFGYEQYF. The CDR3 DNA follows: TGTGCCAGCAGTTTCGGCTACGAGCAGTACTTC.